Included here is one TCR beta chain sequence, with context. Its antigen remains unknown. This sample was included in a study of OX40 agonist ivuxolimab in advanced cancers. As for the study in general: The drug used for patients, ivuxolimab, was an agonistic anti-OX40 (CD134) antibody.

General study findings and limits: CD4+ and CD8+ blood T cells expanded clonally by week 6 at 0.1 to 3.0 mg/kg.

Assay: immunoSEQ multiplex PCR; the TCRdb copy retains only in-frame clones and omits some. This sample has about 25,000 clones, with 80% to 90% found just once. V was clipped by 0 bases and J by 4 bases; unmatched bases: 10. This CDR3 contains 18 residues. The V gene's germline CDR1 is LGHNA and CDR2 YNFKEQ. This sample comprised CD4+ or CD8+ T cells sorted from blood, obtained in a trial of the OX40 agonist ivuxolimab. The receptor's source is an adult with an advanced solid tumor such as melanoma, head and neck, liver or kidney cancer. The rearrangement uses TRBV4-2 and TRBJ2-3; the match to TRBD2 covers 10 bases. The CDR3 DNA reads as TGTGCCAGCAGCCAAGATTTAAGCGGGAGGGCCGAGGCAGATACGCAGTATTTT. The encoded protein is CASSQDLSGRAEADTQYF.